These 31 T cell receptor beta chains were sequenced from one sample in a study of technical replicates of blood from several donors. Sequencing was performed with immunoSEQ multiplex PCR; in TCRdb, only in-frame clones are kept and a portion is missing. The sample lists 75,000 to 90,000 clones, 85% to 95% occurring once. Sequencing used T cells isolated from PBMCs. These receptors were taken from a human donor in good health.

The chain is built from TRBV20-1 and TRBJ2-7; D gene unclear. CDR3 length: 11 amino acids. CDR1 and CDR2 (germline): DFQATT, SNEGSKA (reference sequence). Trimming pared 3 bases from V and 3 bases from J, leaving 6 bases between. The CDR3 nucleotides read TGCAGTGCTAGCTACTTCTACGAGCAGTACTTC. Protein product: CSASYFYEQYF.

This chain links TRBV5-4 with TRBJ2-3, with D possibly being TRBD1 (6 bases). The germline V gene has CDR1 SGHNT and CDR2 YYREEE (reference sequence). The CDR3 length is 15 residues. V was clipped by 3 bases and J by 1 base, with 12 bases between them. CDR3 bases: TGTGCCAGCAGCTACAGGGCCCCAGGCACAGATACGCAGTATTTT. This encodes CASSYRAPGTDTQYF.

The chain couples TRBV10-3 to TRBJ2-3, with D tentatively TRBD2 (6 bases). With 4 bases removed from V and 3 bases from J, the gap between germline ends came to 14 bases. The V gene's germline CDR1 is ENHRY and CDR2 SYGVKD. This CDR3 is built from 15 residues. CDR3 protein: CAISGTLAITDTQYF. CDR3 DNA sequence: TGTGCCATCAGTGGAACCCTAGCGATAACAGATACGCAGTATTTT.

This chain uses TRBV5-6 with TRBJ1-5; D unresolved. The CDR3 extends over 14 amino acids. Germline CDR1 reads SGHDT; CDR2 reads YYEEEE. V lost 2 bases to trimming and J lost 3 bases, with 9 bases between them. The DNA of the CDR3 is TGTGCCAGCAGCTTCTCCGGGGTCAATCAGCCCCAGCATTTT. Encoded protein: CASSFSGVNQPQHF.

The chain uses TRBV11-2 and TRBJ2-1; TRBD2 is a possible D gene (6 bases). Germline lookup yields CDR1 SGHAT and CDR2 FQNNGV. CDR3 length: 16 residues. V was clipped by 4 bases and J by 5 bases, with 18 bases between them. CDR3 protein: CASSSTLWTTNNEQFF. In DNA, the CDR3 is TGTGCCAGCAGCTCGACTTTATGGACTACGAACAATGAGCAGTTCTTC.

This clone was counted a single time. The chain links TRBV29-1 to TRBJ2-2, with a tentative D call TRBD2 (5 bases). Trimming shortened V by 6 bases and J by 5 bases, and 13 bases separated the two germline ends. The germline CDR1 and CDR2 sequences are SQVTM and ANQGSEA. The CDR3 length is 13 residues. The CDR3: CSVDKGGTGELFF. The CDR3 region has the DNA TGCAGCGTAGACAAAGGCGGGACCGGGGAGCTGTTTTTT.

The V and J genes are TRBV7-7 and TRBJ2-2; 9 bases agree with TRBD1. This CDR3 region has 15 residues. Germline trimming cut 4 bases from V and 4 bases from J; bases unmatched to any gene: 4. Germline V gives CDR1 SSHAT, CDR2 FNYEAQ (reference sequence). Written as DNA, the CDR3 is TGTGCCAGCAGCTCCGGGACAGGGAGCACCGGGGAGCTGTTTTTT. This codes for CASSSGTGSTGELFF.

The rearrangement uses TRBV15 and TRBJ2-7, with TRBD2 matching 7 bases. Per the germline V gene, CDR1 is LNHNV and CDR2 is YYDKDF (reference sequence). This CDR3 is built from 14 residues. V trimming: 3 bases; J trimming: 7 bases; junction bases outside the gene matches: 9. This chain's CDR3 is CATSSPWRELEQYF. The CDR3, as DNA: TGTGCCACCAGCAGCCCATGGCGGGAGTTGGAGCAGTACTTC.

The CDR3 protein is CASSWTSGSWQYF. The CDR3 DNA is TGTGCCAGCAGTTGGACTAGCGGGAGTTGGCAGTACTTC. J is TRBJ2-7 and V is TRBV6-5; TRBD2 matches 13 bases. V gave up 4 bases and J gave up 9 bases; unmatched junction bases: 3. This CDR3 contains 13 residues. Germline V CDR1 and CDR2: MNHEY, SVGAGI.

CDR3: CASSTGVQTSNTEAFF. CDR3 DNA sequence: TGTGCCAGCAGCACGGGGGTGCAGACATCGAACACTGAAGCTTTCTTT. The chain employs TRBV21-1 and TRBJ1-1. TRBV21-1 is termed a pseudogene. The CDR3 runs 16 residues.

This clone was detected only once. The chain has TRBV19 and TRBJ2-7; 7 bases line up with TRBD1. The V segment lost 5 bases and the J segment 3 bases; nucleotides outside the gene matches: 7. The CDR3 contains 14 residues. From germline, CDR1 is LNHDA and CDR2 SQIVND (reference sequence). The CDR3 is CASSPTTGDYEQYF. As DNA, the CDR3 is TGTGCCAGTAGTCCGACAACAGGGGACTACGAGCAGTACTTC.

The rearrangement uses TRBV6-1 and TRBJ2-3; D may be TRBD1 (5 bases). Germline V gene sequence: CDR1 MNHNS, CDR2 SASEGT. The CDR3 loop spans 15 amino acids. Trimming took off 7 bases at V and 0 bases at J, with 14 bases between the two ends. CDR3 nucleotide sequence: TGTGCCAGCACCCCCCTCAGGGCTAGCACAGATACGCAGTATTTT. This codes for CASTPLRASTDTQYF.

This chain uses TRBV7-9 with TRBJ2-7, with 9 nucleotides matching TRBD2. The length of the CDR3 is 14 residues. J was trimmed by 3 bases and V by 2 bases; bases with no gene match: 2. The germline CDR1 and CDR2 sequences are SEHNR and FQNEAQ (reference sequence). CDR3 amino acids: CASSLIAGDYEQYF. The CDR3 coding sequence is TGTGCCAGCAGCTTAATAGCGGGGGACTACGAGCAGTACTTC.

The chain combines TRBV19 with TRBJ2-7, with D possibly TRBD1 on 5 matching bases. From germline, CDR1 is LNHDA and CDR2 SQIVND (reference sequence). The germline V and J ends were trimmed by 3 bases and 5 bases, with 11 bases remaining between them. The CDR3 runs to 13 residues. The CDR3 region is CASSMPGRDEQYF. DNA of the CDR3: TGTGCCAGTAGTATGCCCGGCAGGGACGAGCAGTACTTC. Filled out from reference TRBV19 and TRBJ2-7, the complete variable domain reads DGGITQSPKYLFRKEGQNVTLSCEQNLNHDAMYWYRQDPGQGLRLIYYSQIVNDFQKGDIAEGYSVSREKKESFPLTVTSAQKNPTAFYLCASSMPGRDEQYFGPGTRLTVT.

This chain connects TRBV28 to TRBJ2-1, with 7 bases identical to TRBD2. The V and J ends lost 1 base and 8 bases, in that order; junction bases with no gene match: 11. CDR1 is MDHEN, CDR2 SYDVKM, per germline. CDR3 length equals 16 residues. This CDR3 reads CASSLSRPGGVHEQFF. The CDR3 nucleotides are TGTGCCAGCAGTTTATCCAGGCCGGGGGGTGTTCATGAGCAGTTCTTC.

The table lists this clone with a count of one. This chain joins TRBV27 and TRBJ2-3; TRBD2 aligns across 8 bases. J was trimmed by 4 bases and V by 6 bases; bases with no gene match: 15. The CDR3 runs to 17 residues. CDR1 and CDR2 from the germline V gene are MNHEY and SMNVEV (reference sequence). The CDR3 region is CASRGTRGSGIADTQYF. The DNA of the CDR3 is TGTGCCAGCAGGGGGACTAGGGGGTCTGGTATCGCAGATACGCAGTATTTT.

The V and J genes are TRBV19 and TRBJ1-4; 8 nucleotides align to TRBD1. Germline V gives CDR1 LNHDA, CDR2 SQIVND (reference sequence). Trimming removed 6 bases from V and 4 bases from J; junction bases left unmatched: 7. This CDR3 is 15 amino acids long. Here the CDR3 reads CASRSTGQGNEKLFF. The CDR3, as DNA: TGTGCCAGTAGAAGCACCGGACAGGGTAATGAAAAACTGTTTTTT.

V usage is TRBV7-3 and J usage is TRBJ2-7; 7 positions agree with TRBD1. Germline CDR1 SGHTA, CDR2 FQGTGA. The CDR3 is made up of 13 amino acids. Losses at the gene ends were 4 bases for V and 5 bases for J; bases not matched to a gene: 5. The chain's CDR3 is CASSSDRYHEQYF. DNA of the CDR3: TGTGCCAGCAGCTCGGACAGGTACCACGAGCAGTACTTC.

The chain couples TRBV19 to TRBJ1-2; TRBD1 matches 12 bases. CDR1 and CDR2 (germline): LNHDA, SQIVND (reference sequence). The ends lost 5 bases at V and 5 bases at J; junction bases unmatched: 6. This CDR3 is 15 amino acids long. In DNA, the CDR3 is TGTGCCAGTAGTTCGCAGGGACAGGGGGCTTATGGCTACACCTTC. Translation: CASSSQGQGAYGYTF. Full variable domain (remainder filled in from reference TRBV19 and TRBJ1-2): DGGITQSPKYLFRKEGQNVTLSCEQNLNHDAMYWYRQDPGQGLRLIYYSQIVNDFQKGDIAEGYSVSREKKESFPLTVTSAQKNPTAFYLCASSSQGQGAYGYTFGSGTRLTVV.

V and J are TRBV14 and TRBJ2-3; no firm D call. V dropped 0 bases and J dropped 3 bases, with 7 bases sitting between them. The CDR3 sequence is 14 residues long. The germline V gene encodes CDR1 SGHDN and CDR2 FVKESK. The CDR3 sequence: CASSQDPVTDTQYF. The CDR3 nucleotides are TGTGCCAGCAGCCAAGATCCAGTTACAGATACGCAGTATTTT. The complete variable domain, with remaining parts taken from reference TRBV14 and TRBJ2-3, reads EAGVTQFPSHSVIEKGQTVTLRCDPISGHDNLYWYRRVMGKEIKFLLHFVKESKQDESGMPNNRFLAERTGGTYSTLKVQPAELEDSGVYFCASSQDPVTDTQYFGPGTRLTVL.

This chain links TRBV15 with TRBJ1-5; 10 bases are a match to TRBD1. The CDR3 totals 16 residues. The germline CDR1 and CDR2 sequences are LNHNV and YYDKDF (reference sequence). Trimming took 6 bases from V and 3 from J; bases not matched to a gene: 8. This CDR3 reads CATSGPGQGTNQPQHF. In DNA, the CDR3 is TGTGCCACCAGTGGGCCGGGACAGGGGACCAATCAGCCCCAGCATTTT.

V is TRBV18 and J is TRBJ2-4, with 9 bases aligning to TRBD1. V trimming: 5 bases; J trimming: 0 bases; junction bases outside the gene matches: 14. Germline V gene data show CDR1 as KGHSH and CDR2 as LQKENI. The CDR3 has 19 amino acids. CDR3 bases: TGTGCCAGCTCAGATTACGGGACAGGGAAATTCCTAGCCAAAAACATTCAGTACTTC. It is translated as CASSDYGTGKFLAKNIQYF.

This clone has a single count. The V gene is TRBV28, the J gene TRBJ2-6; the D is unclear. The germline gives CDR1 MDHEN, CDR2 SYDVKM. The CDR3 has 15 residues. Trimming pared 4 bases from V and 0 bases from J, leaving 7 bases between. This CDR3 is CASSSTHSGANVLTF. The CDR3 DNA reads TGTGCCAGCAGTTCGACTCACTCTGGGGCCAACGTCCTGACTTTC.

The chain recombines TRBV12-5 with TRBJ1-3; 7 bases are a match to TRBD1. J gave up 2 bases and V 3 bases, and 13 bases lay outside the gene matches. The CDR3 runs to 18 residues. Germline V lookup: CDR1 LGHNT, CDR2 FRNRAP. In DNA, the CDR3 is TGTGCTAGTGGTTTCTTGGGACAGAGCCTTTTCACTGGAAACACCATATATTTT. Translating gives CASGFLGQSLFTGNTIYF.

This chain uses TRBV18 with TRBJ2-7; D might be TRBD2 (6 bases). Germline values: CDR1 KGHSH, CDR2 LQKENI. V was clipped by 1 base and J by 0 bases, with 13 bases between them. The CDR3 length is 16 residues. Here the CDR3 reads CASSPLSGKLSYEQYF. In DNA, the CDR3 is TGTGCCAGCTCACCACTTAGCGGAAAACTCTCCTACGAGCAGTACTTC.

This chain links TRBV6-5 with TRBJ1-2; D not certain. The CDR3 covers 14 residues. Per germline, CDR1 MNHEY and CDR2 SVGAGI. V dropped 0 bases and J dropped 3 bases, with 8 bases sitting between them. The CDR3 is CASSYSGWDYGYTF. DNA for the CDR3: TGTGCCAGCAGTTACTCGGGCTGGGACTATGGCTACACCTTC.

The rearrangement links TRBV10-3 to TRBJ2-7, with 12 bases aligning to TRBD2. CDR1 ENHRY and CDR2 SYGVKD come from the germline V gene. The trim removed 7 bases at V and 6 bases at J, leaving 13 bases unmatched. The CDR3 is made up of 16 amino acids. The DNA of the CDR3 is TGTGCCATCATGACTAGCGGGAGATTTCGCCACGGCGAGCAGTACTTC. The encoded protein is CAIMTSGRFRHGEQYF.

The chain couples TRBV20-1 to TRBJ2-7; D is uncertain. The CDR3 totals 11 residues. Germline V CDR1 and CDR2: DFQATT, SNEGSKA (reference sequence). The V end lost 3 bases, the J end lost 2 bases, and 5 bases lay between the germline ends. CDR3 DNA sequence: TGCAGTGCTAGCCTAACCTACGAGCAGTACTTC. As protein: CSASLTYEQYF.

The chain employs TRBV10-3 and TRBJ2-1, with D maybe TRBD1 (6 bases). Trimming removed 6 bases at V and 7 bases at J, with 13 bases between. This CDR3 has 13 amino acids. CDR1 and CDR2 (germline): ENHRY, SYGVKD. The CDR3 loop is CAISGRGENEQFF. In DNA form, the CDR3 reads TGTGCCATCAGCGGCAGGGGCGAGAATGAGCAGTTCTTC.

This sequence joins TRBV15 and TRBJ2-3; a possible D gene is TRBD2 (6 bases). Germline V gives CDR1 LNHNV, CDR2 YYDKDF (reference sequence). This CDR3 spans 16 amino acids. The germline V and J ends were trimmed by 7 bases and 8 bases, with 25 bases remaining between them. CDR3 bases: TGTGCCACCACCTTCGGCCTATATACGGGAGCGGGTACGCAGTATTTT. This translates into CATTFGLYTGAGTQYF.

The chain joins TRBV19 to TRBJ2-1; 9 bases align to TRBD2. CDR3 length: 15 amino acids. V trimming: 7 bases; J trimming: 2 bases; junction bases outside the gene matches: 6. Per germline, CDR1 LNHDA and CDR2 SQIVND (reference sequence). The CDR3 DNA follows: TGTGCCAGTACAATAGCGGGAGTCACCTACAATGAGCAGTTCTTC. It codes for CASTIAGVTYNEQFF. Full variable domain (remainder filled in from reference TRBV19 and TRBJ2-1): DGGITQSPKYLFRKEGQNVTLSCEQNLNHDAMYWYRQDPGQGLRLIYYSQIVNDFQKGDIAEGYSVSREKKESFPLTVTSAQKNPTAFYLCASTIAGVTYNEQFFGPGTRLTVL.